These T cell receptor beta chains were read from a single sample in a study of blood T cell repertoires in COVID-19. Sequencing was performed with immunoSEQ multiplex PCR; in TCRdb, only in-frame clones are kept and a portion is missing. This table has around 160,000 clones, roughly four fifths appearing once. Material: peripheral blood. The origin of the receptors is a man between 60 and 75 years old with active or convalescent COVID-19. Both conserved end residues are part of each CDR3. D genes are given only for firm matches. The size of a clone is reported for some rows only, either as once, few or many, or as a class for expanded clones.

clone size: -; V gene: TRBV5-1; CDR3 length: 15; J gene: TRBJ2-5; D gene: TRBD1; CDR3 DNA: TGCGCCAGCAGCAAGGACAGGGCCCTCCAAGAGACCCAGTACTTC; CDR3 protein: CASSKDRALQETQYF
clone size: -; V gene: TRBV28; CDR3 length: 14; J gene: TRBJ1-4; D gene: -; CDR3 DNA: TGTGCCAGCAGGACCGAGGGGGTTGATGAAAAACTGTTTTTT; CDR3 protein: CASRTEGVDEKLFF
clone size: -; V gene: TRBV11-2; CDR3 length: 17; J gene: TRBJ2-2; D gene: TRBD1; CDR3 DNA: TGTGCCAGCAGAGCCCCCGGGACAGGGGGTAACACCGGGGAGCTGTTTTTT; CDR3 protein: CASRAPGTGGNTGELFF
clone size: -; V gene: TRBV5-1; CDR3 length: 14; J gene: TRBJ2-5; D gene: TRBD1; CDR3 DNA: TGCGCCAGCAGCTTGACAGGGGGATTCGAGACCCAGTACTTC; CDR3 protein: CASSLTGGFETQYF
clone size: -; V gene: TRBV27; CDR3 length: 16; J gene: TRBJ2-3; D gene: TRBD2; CDR3 DNA: TGTGCCAGCAGTTGGAGCGCGGGGGGCCCCACAGATACGCAGTATTTT; CDR3 protein: CASSWSAGGPTDTQYF
clone size: -; V gene: TRBV27; CDR3 length: 15; J gene: TRBJ2-7; D gene: TRBD1; CDR3 DNA: TGTGCCAGCAGTTTATCGGGACAGGGGGCGGGAGAGCAGTACTTC; CDR3 protein: CASSLSGQGAGEQYF
clone size: once; V gene: TRBV7-3; CDR3 length: 13; J gene: TRBJ1-1; D gene: -; CDR3 DNA: TGTGCCAGCAGCTCACAGGGGAACACTGAAGCTTTCTTT; CDR3 protein: CASSSQGNTEAFF
clone size: -; V gene: TRBV6-7; CDR3 length: 17; J gene: TRBJ1-5; D gene: TRBD1; CDR3 DNA: TGTGCCAGCAGTTACGAGGGGGCGGACCTTAGCAATCAGCCCCAGCATTTT; CDR3 protein: CASSYEGADLSNQPQHF
clone size: -; V gene: TRBV10-3; CDR3 length: 14; J gene: TRBJ1-1; D gene: -; CDR3 DNA: TGTGCCATCAGTGTGGGCAGGGAGGGCACTGAAGCTTTCTTT; CDR3 protein: CAISVGREGTEAFF
clone size: -; V gene: TRBV5-1; CDR3 length: 15; J gene: TRBJ1-2; D gene: TRBD1; CDR3 DNA: TGCGCCAGCAGCTTCGGGACAGGGAACAACTATGGCTACACCTTC; CDR3 protein: CASSFGTGNNYGYTF
clone size: -; V gene: TRBV6-4; CDR3 length: 13; J gene: TRBJ1-1; D gene: -; CDR3 DNA: TGTGCCAGCAGTGAAGGGGATGCCACTGAAGCTTTCTTT; CDR3 protein: CASSEGDATEAFF
clone size: -; V gene: TRBV2; CDR3 length: 15; J gene: TRBJ2-2; D gene: -; CDR3 DNA: TGTGCCAGCAGTGTTCGGCGACCAGGCACCGGGGAGCTGTTTTTT; CDR3 protein: CASSVRRPGTGELFF
clone size: -; V gene: TRBV7-8; CDR3 length: 16; J gene: TRBJ2-6; D gene: TRBD1; CDR3 DNA: TGTGCCAGCAGCACGACAGGGGGTGCTGGGGCCAACGTCCTGACTTTC; CDR3 protein: CASSTTGGAGANVLTF
clone size: -; V gene: TRBV3-1/TRBV3-2; CDR3 length: 15; J gene: TRBJ1-1; D gene: TRBD1; CDR3 DNA: TGTGCCAGCAGCTCCGGGACAGGTCGTGGGACTGAAGCTTTCTTT; CDR3 protein: CASSSGTGRGTEAFF
clone size: -; V gene: TRBV6-5; CDR3 length: 15; J gene: TRBJ2-5; D gene: TRBD2; CDR3 DNA: TGTGCCAGCAGTTACCGGGGGGGGCGGTCCGAGACCCAGTACTTC; CDR3 protein: CASSYRGGRSETQYF
clone size: -; V gene: TRBV12-3/TRBV12-4; CDR3 length: 12; J gene: TRBJ1-3; D gene: -; CDR3 DNA: TGTGCCAGCAGTTCTCCCCTAAACACCATATATTTT; CDR3 protein: CASSSPLNTIYF
clone size: -; V gene: TRBV7-3; CDR3 length: 14; J gene: TRBJ1-1; D gene: -; CDR3 DNA: TGTGCCAGCAGCTTACAGGTATCGAACACTGAAGCTTTCTTT; CDR3 protein: CASSLQVSNTEAFF
clone size: -; V gene: TRBV27; CDR3 length: 13; J gene: TRBJ2-7; D gene: -; CDR3 DNA: TGTGCCAGCAGGCCCCTCCCGGGGTACGAGCAGTACTTC; CDR3 protein: CASRPLPGYEQYF
clone size: -; V gene: TRBV5-4; CDR3 length: 13; J gene: TRBJ1-2; D gene: -; CDR3 DNA: TGTGCCAGCAGCCCTACCGACAGATACGGCTACACCTTC; CDR3 protein: CASSPTDRYGYTF
clone size: -; V gene: TRBV3-1/TRBV3-2; CDR3 length: 12; J gene: TRBJ2-7; D gene: -; CDR3 DNA: TGTGCCAGCAGCCCGGGGTGGGCCGAGCAGTACTTC; CDR3 protein: CASSPGWAEQYF
clone size: -; V gene: TRBV7-2; CDR3 length: 17; J gene: TRBJ2-2; D gene: TRBD2; CDR3 DNA: TGTGCCAGCAGCTTAGCGGCGGGGGGAGTTAGAACCGGGGAGCTGTTTTTT; CDR3 protein: CASSLAAGGVRTGELFF
clone size: -; V gene: TRBV2; CDR3 length: 15; J gene: TRBJ1-6; D gene: -; CDR3 DNA: TGTGCCAGCGGTGTTGGCAGTAACAACAATTCACCCCTCCACTTT; CDR3 protein: CASGVGSNNNSPLHF
clone size: -; V gene: TRBV4-1; CDR3 length: 15; J gene: TRBJ2-2; D gene: TRBD2; CDR3 DNA: TGCGCCAGCAGCGCCGGGACTAGCCTCACCGGGGAGCTGTTTTTT; CDR3 protein: CASSAGTSLTGELFF
clone size: once; V gene: TRBV12-2; CDR3 length: 16; J gene: TRBJ1-5; D gene: -; CDR3 DNA: TGTGCAAGTCGCTTAAAGCCACGAGGGCCAAATCAGCCCCAGCATTTT; CDR3 protein: CASRLKPRGPNQPQHF
clone size: -; V gene: TRBV12-3/TRBV12-4; CDR3 length: 13; J gene: TRBJ2-7; D gene: -; CDR3 DNA: TGTGCCAGCAGTTTCGGGGAAAAAGGCGAGCAGTACTTC; CDR3 protein: CASSFGEKGEQYF
clone size: -; V gene: TRBV5-1; CDR3 length: 12; J gene: TRBJ2-3; D gene: -; CDR3 DNA: TGCGCCAGCAGCGACAACACAGATACGCAGTATTTT; CDR3 protein: CASSDNTDTQYF
clone size: few; V gene: TRBV13; CDR3 length: 14; J gene: TRBJ1-1; D gene: TRBD1; CDR3 DNA: TGTGCCAGCAGCTTGGACAGGGGGGCACAAGAAGCTTTCTTT; CDR3 protein: CASSLDRGAQEAFF
clone size: -; V gene: TRBV5-4; CDR3 length: 15; J gene: TRBJ2-6; D gene: -; CDR3 DNA: TGTGCCAGCAGCTCAACAGGGACTGGGGCCAACGTCCTGACTTTC; CDR3 protein: CASSSTGTGANVLTF
clone size: -; V gene: TRBV11-2; CDR3 length: 15; J gene: TRBJ2-5; D gene: TRBD1; CDR3 DNA: TGTGCCAGCAGCTTAGCGTTGACAGGGACAGAGACCCAGTACTTC; CDR3 protein: CASSLALTGTETQYF
clone size: -; V gene: TRBV3-1/TRBV3-2; CDR3 length: 13; J gene: TRBJ1-2; D gene: -; CDR3 DNA: TGTGCCAGCAGCCAGGGGGCGAACTATGGCTACACCTTC; CDR3 protein: CASSQGANYGYTF
clone size: -; V gene: TRBV29-1; CDR3 length: 13; J gene: TRBJ1-1; D gene: -; CDR3 DNA: TGCAGCGTTCGGGACTCAGGAGGGACTGAAGCTTTCTTT; CDR3 protein: CSVRDSGGTEAFF
clone size: -; V gene: TRBV4-1; CDR3 length: 19; J gene: TRBJ2-2; D gene: -; CDR3 DNA: TGCGCCAGCAGCCAAGATGCTTCAGTAGGACAAACGAACACCGGGGAGCTGTTTTTT; CDR3 protein: CASSQDASVGQTNTGELFF
clone size: many; V gene: TRBV2; CDR3 length: 13; J gene: TRBJ2-5; D gene: -; CDR3 DNA: TGTGCCAGCAGTGGGGGGCGTGGAGAGACCCAGTACTTC; CDR3 protein: CASSGGRGETQYF
clone size: -; V gene: TRBV7-6; CDR3 length: 19; J gene: TRBJ1-3; D gene: TRBD1; CDR3 DNA: TGTGCCAGCAGCTTTACCCCACAGGACAGGGGGCCATCTGGAAACACCATATATTTT; CDR3 protein: CASSFTPQDRGPSGNTIYF
clone size: -; V gene: TRBV6-4; CDR3 length: 11; J gene: TRBJ2-7; D gene: -; CDR3 DNA: TGTGCCAGCAGTGATACCTACGAGCAGTACTTC; CDR3 protein: CASSDTYEQYF
clone size: few; V gene: TRBV9; CDR3 length: 15; J gene: TRBJ2-1; D gene: -; CDR3 DNA: TGTGCCAGCAGCATCTCGCAGGGAACCTACAATGAGCAGTTCTTC; CDR3 protein: CASSISQGTYNEQFF
clone size: once; V gene: TRBV2; CDR3 length: 15; J gene: TRBJ2-5; D gene: TRBD2; CDR3 DNA: TGTGCCAGCAGTGAACCGACGGGAGGTACGAAGACCCAGTACTTC; CDR3 protein: CASSEPTGGTKTQYF
clone size: -; V gene: TRBV28; CDR3 length: 15; J gene: TRBJ2-6; D gene: -; CDR3 DNA: TGTGCCAGCAGCGAGACCAGGTCAGGGGCCAACGTCCTGACTTTC; CDR3 protein: CASSETRSGANVLTF
clone size: -; V gene: TRBV5-1; CDR3 length: 13; J gene: TRBJ1-2; D gene: TRBD1; CDR3 DNA: TGCGCCAGCAGCTTGGCCGGGACAGAGGACTACACCTTC; CDR3 protein: CASSLAGTEDYTF
clone size: few; V gene: TRBV29-1; CDR3 length: 14; J gene: TRBJ1-2; D gene: TRBD1; CDR3 DNA: TGCAGCGTTAGCCCTGGGACAGCTAACTATGGCTACACCTTC; CDR3 protein: CSVSPGTANYGYTF
clone size: -; V gene: TRBV7-9; CDR3 length: 14; J gene: TRBJ2-5; D gene: TRBD1; CDR3 DNA: TGTGCCACCCGCCCGACAGGGGGGCAAGAGACCCAGTACTTC; CDR3 protein: CATRPTGGQETQYF
clone size: -; V gene: TRBV19; CDR3 length: 14; J gene: TRBJ1-5; D gene: -; CDR3 DNA: TGTGCCAGTAGTATAGTTGAGGGAAATCAGCCCCAGCATTTT; CDR3 protein: CASSIVEGNQPQHF
clone size: -; V gene: TRBV5-4; CDR3 length: 15; J gene: TRBJ1-5; D gene: -; CDR3 DNA: TGTGCCAGCAGCTTGTGGGGGGATGGGAATCAGCCCCAGCATTTT; CDR3 protein: CASSLWGDGNQPQHF